This T cell receptor beta chain derives from a study of blood T cell repertoires in COVID-19. Background on the study: Researchers got acute and convalescent COVID-19 samples from the United States, Italy and Spain. Sources were T cells, B-cell-depleted T cells, or PBMCs; the material itself was cDNA or gDNA.

The V gene's germline CDR1 is LNHDA and CDR2 SQIVND (reference sequence). The CDR3 runs to 16 residues. Trimming shortened V by 1 base and J by 6 bases, and 15 bases separated the two germline ends. Source study methods: Nucleated cell number was recorded as an estimate derived from reference gene primer amplification. Generated by immunoSEQ multiplex PCR, the TCRdb table keeps only in-frame clones and is missing some. D and trimming come from the DNA, and the V and J calls and clone size come from that table. In the table there are around 60,000 clones, 77% of which are singletons. The source of this sequence is a human donor in a cohort sampled during active COVID-19. This chain uses TRBV19 with TRBJ2-2; perhaps TRBD2 as D (6 bases). The sample comprised peripheral blood. Here the CDR3 reads CASSIGRANTAGELFF. The CDR3 coding sequence is TGTGCCAGTAGTATAGGGAGGGCCAATACAGCCGGGGAGCTGTTTTTT. The whole variable domain, filled in from reference TRBV19 and TRBJ2-2, reads DGGITQSPKYLFRKEGQNVTLSCEQNLNHDAMYWYRQDPGQGLRLIYYSQIVNDFQKGDIAEGYSVSREKKESFPLTVTSAQKNPTAFYLCASSIGRANTAGELFFGEGSRLTVL.